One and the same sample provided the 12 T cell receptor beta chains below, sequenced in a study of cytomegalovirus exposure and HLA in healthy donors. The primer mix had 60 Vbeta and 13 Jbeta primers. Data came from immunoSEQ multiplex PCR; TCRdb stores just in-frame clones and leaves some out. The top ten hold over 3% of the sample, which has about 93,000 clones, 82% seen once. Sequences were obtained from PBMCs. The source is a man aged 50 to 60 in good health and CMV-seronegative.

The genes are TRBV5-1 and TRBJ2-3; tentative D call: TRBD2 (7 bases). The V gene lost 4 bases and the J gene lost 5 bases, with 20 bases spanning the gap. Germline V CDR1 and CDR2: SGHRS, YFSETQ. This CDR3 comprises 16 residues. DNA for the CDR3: TGCGCCAGCAGCGTGGGGGGGCTCGGTCCCCAAGATACGCAGTATTTT. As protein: CASSVGGLGPQDTQYF.

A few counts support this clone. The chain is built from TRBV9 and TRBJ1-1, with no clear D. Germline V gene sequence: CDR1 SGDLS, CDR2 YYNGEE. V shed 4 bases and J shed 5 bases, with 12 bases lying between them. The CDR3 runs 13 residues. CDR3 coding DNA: TGTGCCAGCAGCCCGTGGGGAGGGACTGAAGCTTTCTTT. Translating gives CASSPWGGTEAFF.

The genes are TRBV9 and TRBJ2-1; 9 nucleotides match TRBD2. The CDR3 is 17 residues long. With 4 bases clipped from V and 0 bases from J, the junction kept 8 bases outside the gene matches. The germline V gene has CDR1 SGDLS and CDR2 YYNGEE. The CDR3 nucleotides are TGTGCCAGCAGCCCCCGACTAGCGGTAAGCTCCTACAATGAGCAGTTCTTC. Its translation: CASSPRLAVSSYNEQFF.

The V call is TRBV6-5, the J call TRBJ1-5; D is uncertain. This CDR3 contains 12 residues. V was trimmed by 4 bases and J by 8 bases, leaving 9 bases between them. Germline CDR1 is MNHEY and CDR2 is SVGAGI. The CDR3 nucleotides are TGTGCCAGCAGTTCCGCAGGTGAGCCCCAGCATTTT. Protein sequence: CASSSAGEPQHF.

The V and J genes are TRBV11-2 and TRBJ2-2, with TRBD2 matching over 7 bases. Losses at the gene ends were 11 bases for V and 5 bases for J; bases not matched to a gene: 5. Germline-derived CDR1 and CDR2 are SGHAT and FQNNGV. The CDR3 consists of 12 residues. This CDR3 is CAVWGGTGELFF. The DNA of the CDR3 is TGTGCCGTTTGGGGGGGAACCGGGGAGCTGTTTTTT. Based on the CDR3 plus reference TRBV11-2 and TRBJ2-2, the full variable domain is EAGVAQSPRYKIIEKRQSVAFWCNPISGHATLYWYQQILGQGPKLLIQFQNNGVVDDSQLPKDRFSAERLKGVDSTLKIQPAKLEDSAVYLCAVWGGTGELFFGEGSRLTVL.

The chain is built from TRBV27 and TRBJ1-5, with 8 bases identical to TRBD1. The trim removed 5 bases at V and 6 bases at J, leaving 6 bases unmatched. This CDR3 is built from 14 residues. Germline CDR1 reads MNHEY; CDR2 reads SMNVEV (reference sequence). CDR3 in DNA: TGTGCCAGCAGTGTCGGACAGGGCGGTCAGCCCCAGCATTTT. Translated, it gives CASSVGQGGQPQHF.

The DNA of the CDR3 is TGTGCCAGTAGTATCGCCACAGGCACAGATACGCAGTATTTT. This encodes CASSIATGTDTQYF. This chain connects TRBV19 to TRBJ2-3; D is uncertain. This CDR3 contains 14 residues. Germline V gives CDR1 LNHDA, CDR2 SQIVND (reference sequence). Between the trimmed V and J ends, which lost 3 bases and 1 base, there was a span of 8 bases.

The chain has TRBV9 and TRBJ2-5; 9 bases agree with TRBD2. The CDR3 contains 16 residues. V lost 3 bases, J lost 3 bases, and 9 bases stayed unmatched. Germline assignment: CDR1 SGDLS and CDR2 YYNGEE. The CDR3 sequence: CASSGGWSSGKETQYF. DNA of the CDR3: TGTGCCAGCAGCGGAGGATGGTCTAGCGGGAAAGAGACCCAGTACTTC.

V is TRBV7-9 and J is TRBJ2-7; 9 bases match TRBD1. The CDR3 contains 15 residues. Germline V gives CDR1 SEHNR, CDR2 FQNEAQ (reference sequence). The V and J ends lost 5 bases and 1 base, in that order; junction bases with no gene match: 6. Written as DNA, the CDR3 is TGTGCCAGCAGCCCACGGGACAGGGTGTCCTACGAGCAGTACTTC. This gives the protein CASSPRDRVSYEQYF.

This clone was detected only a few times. CDR3 residues: CASSIDSQGPGELFF. CDR3 sequence (DNA): TGTGCCAGTAGTATAGATTCCCAGGGTCCGGGGGAGCTGTTTTTT. This rearrangement joins TRBV19 to TRBJ2-2; the D gene is possibly TRBD1 (5 bases). Germline CDR1 reads LNHDA; CDR2 reads SQIVND (reference sequence). Trimming removed 0 bases at V and 8 bases at J, with 13 bases between. The CDR3 consists of 15 residues.

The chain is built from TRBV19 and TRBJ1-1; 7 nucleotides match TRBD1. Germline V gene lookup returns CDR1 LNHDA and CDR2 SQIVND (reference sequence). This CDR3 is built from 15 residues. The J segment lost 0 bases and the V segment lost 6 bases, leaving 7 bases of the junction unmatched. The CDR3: CASSSTGLVNTEAFF. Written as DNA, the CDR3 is TGTGCCAGTAGCTCGACAGGGCTGGTGAACACTGAAGCTTTCTTT.

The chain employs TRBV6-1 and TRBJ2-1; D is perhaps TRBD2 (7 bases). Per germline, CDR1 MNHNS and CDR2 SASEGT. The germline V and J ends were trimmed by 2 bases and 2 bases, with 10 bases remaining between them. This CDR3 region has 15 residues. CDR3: CASSEIGGPYNEQFF. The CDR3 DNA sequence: TGTGCCAGCAGTGAAATCGGGGGGCCCTACAATGAGCAGTTCTTC.